These 7 T cell receptor beta chains were sequenced from one sample in a study of blood T cell repertoires in COVID-19. Assay: immunoSEQ multiplex PCR; the TCRdb copy retains only in-frame clones and omits some. The table has some 150,000 clones, roughly 88% seen once. Sequenced sample: PBMCs or T cells enriched from blood (not recorded which). Every receptor here comes from a woman aged 25 to 45 with acute COVID-19.

The chain couples TRBV6-2 or TRBV6-3 to TRBJ2-7; tentative D call: TRBD2 (5 bases). The CDR3 is 14 residues long. Trimming took 2 bases from V and 6 from J, leaving 14 bases between them. CDR1 and CDR2 from the germline V gene are MNHEY and SVGEGT. The CDR3 loop is CASSYELPEGEQYF. The DNA of the CDR3 is TGTGCCAGCAGTTACGAACTCCCCGAGGGCGAGCAGTACTTC.

The chain is built from TRBV10-3 and TRBJ1-4; 8 positions agree with TRBD1. The CDR3 contains 15 residues. V lost 5 bases and J lost 8; bases outside the gene matches: 10. CDR1 is ENHRY, CDR2 SYGVKD, per germline. CDR3 sequence (DNA): TGTGCCATCAGTTCTCAGCAGGGGGCAGGAGAAAAACTGTTTTTT. Its translation is CAISSQQGAGEKLFF.

This sequence joins TRBV27 and TRBJ1-1, with a possible D match to TRBD1 (5 bases). This CDR3 has 15 residues. Per the germline V gene, CDR1 is MNHEY and CDR2 is SMNVEV (reference sequence). V lost 0 bases to trimming and J lost 5 bases, with 13 bases between them. In DNA form, the CDR3 reads TGTGCCAGCAGTTTATCTAGGGCGGGGACGACTGAAGCTTTCTTT. Encoded protein: CASSLSRAGTTEAFF.

The V call is TRBV14, the J call TRBJ2-3; perhaps TRBD1 as D (6 bases). The CDR3 length is 15 residues. Trimming left V 3 bases short and J 3 bases short, with 13 bases between. Per the germline V gene, CDR1 is SGHDN and CDR2 is FVKESK. The CDR3 DNA follows: TGTGCCAGCAGCCAGCAGGGGTTAAGGACAGATACGCAGTATTTT. Its protein product is CASSQQGLRTDTQYF.

The chain couples TRBV21-1 to TRBJ1-2; TRBD1, as called in the table, went unchecked against the DNA. TRBV21-1 constitutes a pseudogene. This CDR3 spans 15 amino acids. The CDR3 DNA sequence: TGTGCCAGCAGCAAATTACCGCGGACAGGGGGAGGCTACACCTTC. Amino acids: CASSKLPRTGGGYTF.

The chain combines TRBV2 with TRBJ2-1, with a tentative D call TRBD2 (6 bases). V shed 2 bases and J shed 1 base, with 9 bases lying between them. Germline CDR1 SNHLY, CDR2 FYNNEI. This CDR3 comprises 15 residues. CDR3 residues: CASSEQRVSYNEQFF. As DNA, the CDR3 is TGTGCCAGCAGTGAACAGCGGGTGTCCTACAATGAGCAGTTCTTC.

The V call is TRBV7-2, the J call TRBJ1-5, with a possible D match to TRBD1 (6 bases). V lost 1 base, J lost 5 bases, and 18 bases lay in between. The germline V gene has CDR1 SGHTA and CDR2 FQGNSA. This CDR3 comprises 17 residues. For the CDR3, the DNA is TGTGCCAGCAGCTTAGAACAGGGTATCTATAGTTATCAGCCCCAGCATTTT. Its translation: CASSLEQGIYSYQPQHF.